Listed below are T cell receptor beta chains from one sample, sequenced in a study of blood T cell repertoires in COVID-19. Repertoires were generated with immunoSEQ multiplex PCR, while TCRdb's copy carries only in-frame clones and drops some. The table has 250,000 to 350,000 clones, around nine tenths seen once. Sequenced material: PBMCs or T cells enriched from blood (not recorded which). The receptors were gathered from a woman in her forties who had recovered from COVID-19. Each CDR3 is given with its conserved first and last residue. D genes are given only for firm matches. Some rows mark clone size as missing; the rest say once, few, many or name a class of expanded clone.

cdr3_aa | cdr3_nt | d_call | j_call | v_call | clone_size
CASEYRGRDQPQHF | TGTGCCAGCGAATACAGGGGCCGTGATCAGCCCCAGCATTTT | TRBD1 | TRBJ1-5 | TRBV28 | .
CASSEEQGALAFF | TGTGCCAGCAGTGAAGAGCAGGGGGCTCTAGCTTTCTTT | TRBD1 | TRBJ1-1 | TRBV2 | .
CASSILGKGYTF | TGTGCCAGCAGTATACTAGGGAAAGGCTACACCTTC | . | TRBJ1-2 | TRBV12-3/TRBV12-4 | .
CASSEDTYGYTF | TGTGCCAGCAGTGAAGACACCTATGGCTACACCTTC | . | TRBJ1-2 | TRBV12-3/TRBV12-4 | .
CASMGATLLTEAFF | TGTGCCAGTATGGGGGCGACCCTATTGACTGAAGCTTTCTTT | . | TRBJ1-1 | TRBV19 | .
CASSTLDRGEQYF | TGTGCCAGTAGTACGCTAGACAGGGGGGAGCAGTACTTC | TRBD1 | TRBJ2-7 | TRBV19 | once
CASSLESGLNTGELFF | TGTGCCAGCAGCTTAGAATCTGGGCTCAACACCGGGGAGCTGTTTTTT | . | TRBJ2-2 | TRBV7-2 | .
CASSLRSGTGIEKLFF | TGTGCCAGCAGCTTACGGTCGGGGACAGGGATAGAAAAACTGTTTTTT | TRBD1 | TRBJ1-4 | TRBV13 | .
CASSLDRGDEKLFF | TGTGCCAGCAGCCTGGACAGGGGCGATGAAAAACTGTTTTTT | TRBD1 | TRBJ1-4 | TRBV7-2 | .
CASSEVGGGYTF | TGTGCCAGCAGTGAAGTAGGCGGTGGCTACACCTTC | . | TRBJ1-2 | TRBV25-1 | .
CATSRDRPGGSYEQYF | TGTGCCACCAGCAGAGATCGTCCGGGAGGGTCCTACGAGCAGTACTTC | TRBD2 | TRBJ2-7 | TRBV15 | .
CASTGQFLAAQHF | TGTGCCAGCACAGGACAGTTTCTTGCAGCCCAGCATTTT | . | TRBJ1-5 | TRBV12-3/TRBV12-4 | .
CASSLGLAGGSFF | TGTGCCAGCAGCCTTGGACTAGCGGGGGGATCGTTCTTC | TRBD2 | TRBJ2-1 | TRBV5-8 | .
CASSLPHPGLAKADTQYF | TGTGCCAGCAGTTTACCCCACCCGGGACTAGCTAAAGCAGATACGCAGTATTTT | TRBD2 | TRBJ2-3 | TRBV28 | .
CASSLGGLAGGVGQYEQYF | TGTGCCAGCAGCTTGGGGGGACTAGCGGGAGGCGTAGGGCAATACGAGCAGTACTTC | TRBD2 | TRBJ2-7 | TRBV5-4 | once
CASSYESYNSPLHF | TGTGCCAGTTCCTATGAGTCCTATAATTCACCCCTCCACTTT | . | TRBJ1-6 | TRBV18 | once
CASSQVQGEWSNTEAFF | TGTGCCAGCAGCCAAGTACAGGGGGAGTGGTCCAACACTGAAGCTTTCTTT | TRBD1 | TRBJ1-1 | TRBV4-2 | .
CASSPREDQETQYF | TGTGCCAGCAGCCCGCGGGAGGACCAAGAGACCCAGTACTTC | TRBD2 | TRBJ2-5 | TRBV3-1/TRBV3-2 | .
CSVALGQGGELFF | TGCAGCGTTGCTCTGGGGCAGGGCGGGGAGCTGTTTTTT | . | TRBJ2-2 | TRBV29-1 | .
CASSYSEGQRTGELFF | TGTGCCAGCAGTTACTCGGAGGGGCAGCGGACCGGGGAGCTGTTTTTT | . | TRBJ2-2 | TRBV6-6 | once
CASSVRGWTEAFF | TGTGCCAGCAGCGTAAGGGGGTGGACTGAAGCTTTCTTT | . | TRBJ1-1 | TRBV9 | once
CSVESNWGPNLAYGYTF | TGCAGCGTTGAATCTAATTGGGGGCCTAACCTCGCCTATGGCTACACCTTC | . | TRBJ1-2 | TRBV29-1 | .
CASSPDRVSNQPQHF | TGTGCCAGCTCACCAGACAGGGTATCAAATCAGCCCCAGCATTTT | TRBD1 | TRBJ1-5 | TRBV18 | .
CAISESGTGGEQYF | TGTGCCATCAGTGAGTCAGGGACAGGGGGCGAGCAGTACTTC | TRBD1 | TRBJ2-7 | TRBV10-3 | .
CASIRLAGGEVIGDEQFF | TGTGCTTCTATTCGACTAGCGGGAGGGGAGGTGATAGGGGATGAGCAGTTCTTC | TRBD2 | TRBJ2-1 | TRBV19 | .
CAISEGGRVTGELFF | TGTGCCATCAGTGAGGGAGGGAGGGTCACCGGGGAGCTGTTTTTT | TRBD2 | TRBJ2-2 | TRBV10-3 | .
CASSLELAGGVYNEQFF | TGTGCCAGCAGCTTAGAGCTAGCGGGAGGTGTCTACAATGAGCAGTTCTTC | TRBD2 | TRBJ2-1 | TRBV11-2 | once
CASSPYTGGSNEQYF | TGTGCCAGCAGCCCATACACGGGAGGTTCTAACGAGCAGTACTTC | TRBD2 | TRBJ2-7 | TRBV7-2 | .